These T cell receptor beta chains were read from a single sample in a study of blood T cell repertoires in COVID-19. Clones were read by immunoSEQ multiplex PCR, and TCRdb kept only the in-frame ones, dropping some. The sample records 15,000 to 20,000 clones, about 85% being singletons. Specimen: peripheral blood. All receptors come from a human donor in a cohort sampled during active COVID-19. Both conserved end residues are part of each CDR3. The D gene is left open where the match is weak. Some rows mark clone size as missing; the rest say once, few, many or name a class of expanded clone.

cdr3_aa	cdr3_nt	clone_size	v_call	j_call	d_call
CASSLTGAMTGNTIYF	TGCGCCAGCAGCTTGACAGGGGCTATGACTGGAAACACCATATATTTT	-	TRBV5-1	TRBJ1-3	TRBD1
CASRTLDREGDTEAFF	TGTGCCAGCAGAACCCTGGACAGGGAGGGTGACACTGAAGCTTTCTTT	-	TRBV5-4	TRBJ1-1	TRBD1
CASSQAYARGASYKQYF	TGCGCCAGCAGCCAAGCGTATGCGCGGGGGGCCTCCTACAAGCAGTACTTC	-	TRBV4-3	TRBJ2-7	TRBD2
CASSLGTGLSNQPQHF	TGCGCCAGCAGCTTGGGGACAGGGCTCAGCAATCAGCCCCAGCATTTT	-	TRBV5-1	TRBJ1-5	TRBD1
CASSPISTDTQYF	TGTGCCAGCTCACCTATTAGCACAGATACGCAGTATTTT	-	TRBV18	TRBJ2-3	-
CASTRQMNTEAFF	TGTGCCAGCACCAGACAGATGAACACTGAAGCTTTCTTT	-	TRBV2	TRBJ1-1	-
CASSLTGQGDSPLHF	TGTGCCAGCAGCTTAACGGGACAGGGGGATTCACCCCTCCACTTT	-	TRBV7-9	TRBJ1-6	TRBD1
CASSQADRGNSPLHF	TGTGCCAGCAGCCAAGCGGACAGGGGTAATTCACCCCTCCACTTT	once	TRBV3-1/TRBV3-2	TRBJ1-6	TRBD1
CASSRGDGGSNYGYTF	TGTGCCAGCAGCCGCGGAGACGGGGGTTCGAACTATGGCTACACCTTC	-	TRBV13	TRBJ1-2	-
CASSVQAGAVDEQFF	TGTGCCAGCAGCGTCCAGGCAGGGGCAGTCGATGAGCAGTTCTTC	-	TRBV7-2	TRBJ2-1	-
CASSQVESGYTF	TGTGCCAGCAGCCAAGTTGAGTCTGGCTACACCTTC	once	TRBV3-1/TRBV3-2	TRBJ1-2	-
CASSFTGGHTEAFF	TGTGCCAGCAGCTTTACAGGGGGCCACACTGAAGCTTTCTTT	-	TRBV7-9	TRBJ1-1	TRBD1
CASSSTGGPGELFF	TGTGCCAGCAGTTCGACAGGTGGGCCCGGGGAGCTGTTTTTT	-	TRBV28	TRBJ2-2	-
CASSPLRQGGNTGELFF	TGTGCCAGCAGCCCCCTCAGACAGGGGGGAAACACCGGGGAGCTGTTTTTT	-	TRBV13	TRBJ2-2	TRBD1
CVTSGSTDTQYF	TGTGTGACTAGCGGAAGCACAGATACGCAGTATTTT	-	TRBV10-3	TRBJ2-3	TRBD2
CASSQGLYEQYF	TGCGCCAGCAGCCAGGGTCTGTACGAGCAGTACTTC	-	TRBV5-1	TRBJ2-7	-
CASSATTGNGPQHF	TGTGCCAGCAGCGCAACGACAGGTAACGGGCCCCAGCATTTT	-	TRBV9	TRBJ1-5	-
CASSATSGGGEQYF	TGTGCCAGCAGCGCAACCTCGGGGGGCGGGGAGCAGTACTTC	-	TRBV7-2	TRBJ2-7	-
CASSHISGGTSYEQYF	TGTGCCAGCAGCCACATTAGCGGGGGGACCTCCTACGAGCAGTACTTC	-	TRBV7-8	TRBJ2-7	TRBD2
CASSSSWRGGDVPGELFF	TGTGCCAGCAGCTCCTCGTGGAGGGGGGGCGATGTACCCGGGGAGCTGTTTTTT	-	TRBV7-7	TRBJ2-2	-
CASSSGQGSGEQFF	TGTGCCAGCAGCTCTGGACAGGGATCGGGTGAGCAGTTCTTC	-	TRBV7-3	TRBJ2-1	TRBD1
CASSLVGREDEKLFF	TGTGCCAGCAGCTTAGTCGGCAGGGAAGATGAAAAACTGTTTTTT	once	TRBV7-9	TRBJ1-4	-
CASRTGPSPNYGYTF	TGTGCCAGCCGGACAGGCCCTTCGCCTAACTATGGCTACACCTTC	-	TRBV2	TRBJ1-2	TRBD1
CASSLNSQETQYF	TGTGCCAGCAGCTTAAACAGCCAAGAGACCCAGTACTTC	-	TRBV7-3	TRBJ2-5	-
CASSSRDRGYLGYGYTF	TGTGCCAGCAGCAGCCGGGACAGGGGATATCTTGGCTATGGCTACACCTTC	-	TRBV3-1/TRBV3-2	TRBJ1-2	TRBD1
CASSALGKGHADTEAFF	TGTGCCAGCAGTGCCTTAGGTAAGGGACATGCGGACACTGAAGCTTTCTTT	-	TRBV27	TRBJ1-1	-
CASTNREGYTF	TGTGCCAGCACCAACCGGGAAGGCTACACCTTC	-	TRBV9	TRBJ1-2	-
CASSYRLAGPDTQYF	TGTGCCAGCAGTTACCGACTAGCGGGCCCAGATACGCAGTATTTT	-	TRBV6-6	TRBJ2-3	TRBD2
CASSQDTNSGNTIYF	TGTGCCAGCTCACAGGACACAAACTCTGGAAACACCATATATTTT	-	TRBV18	TRBJ1-3	-
CASSTRTSGSTDTQYF	TGTGCCAGCAGTACACGGACTAGCGGGAGCACAGATACGCAGTATTTT	-	TRBV2	TRBJ2-3	TRBD2
CSVRTVHTEAFF	TGCAGCGTGAGGACAGTCCACACTGAAGCTTTCTTT	-	TRBV29-1	TRBJ1-1	-
CSASQGYLDTIYF	TGCAGTGCTAGTCAGGGATATCTTGACACCATATATTTT	-	TRBV20-1	TRBJ1-3	-
CASSPSPSGSEQFF	TGTGCCAGCAGTCCTTCACCTAGCGGCAGTGAGCAGTTCTTC	few	TRBV6-4	TRBJ2-1	TRBD2
CASSTGTQNSPLHF	TGTGCCAGCAGTACCGGGACACAGAATTCACCCCTCCACTTT	few	TRBV7-9	TRBJ1-6	-
CASIHRGDQPQHF	TGTGCCAGCATTCACAGGGGGGATCAGCCCCAGCATTTT	-	TRBV6-5	TRBJ1-5	TRBD1
CASSTSQGARETQYF	TGTGCCAGCAGCACTTCACAGGGGGCTAGAGAGACCCAGTACTTC	-	TRBV11-2	TRBJ2-5	TRBD1
CASSTKTGNTEAFF	TGTGCCAGCAGTACTAAGACAGGGAACACTGAAGCTTTCTTT	-	TRBV6-5	TRBJ1-1	-
CATSRGPGLHPSDTQYF	TGTGCCACCAGCAGGGGGCCGGGACTCCACCCTTCAGATACGCAGTATTTT	-	TRBV15	TRBJ2-3	-
CASNPGGGETQYF	TGTGCCAGCAACCCAGGGGGAGGAGAGACCCAGTACTTC	-	TRBV7-2	TRBJ2-5	-
CASSPTVAGEQYF	TGTGCCAGCAGTCCGACAGTTGCTGGCGAGCAGTACTTC	-	TRBV27	TRBJ2-7	-
CASSPSGQETQYF	TGCGCCAGCAGCCCTAGCGGGCAAGAGACCCAGTACTTC	-	TRBV4-1	TRBJ2-5	TRBD2
CAGSGGPYNEQFF	TGTGCCGGATCGGGGGGGCCCTACAATGAGCAGTTCTTC	-	TRBV9	TRBJ2-1	TRBD2
CATAAGDSEGGVREKLFF	TGTGCCACCGCAGCGGGGGACAGCGAAGGGGGTGTTCGAGAAAAACTGTTTTTT	-	TRBV6-4	TRBJ1-4	TRBD1
CASSVGKLSPYNEQFF	TGTGCCAGCAGCGTAGGAAAGCTGTCCCCCTACAATGAGCAGTTCTTC	-	TRBV9	TRBJ2-1	-
CASSQSTGDLHTDTQYF	TGTGCCAGCAGCCAATCGACAGGGGACTTACACACAGATACGCAGTATTTT	-	TRBV3-1/TRBV3-2	TRBJ2-3	TRBD1
CASSQDTGLANTGELFF	TGCGCCAGCAGCCAAGATACGGGACTAGCGAACACCGGGGAGCTGTTTTTT	few	TRBV4-1	TRBJ2-2	TRBD2
CASSLNTGFSYEQYF	TGCGCCAGCAGCCTAAACACAGGTTTTTCCTACGAGCAGTACTTC	-	TRBV5-1	TRBJ2-7	-
CASSSGRDRVGQPQHF	TGTGCCAGCAGCTCCGGCCGGGACAGGGTGGGTCAGCCCCAGCATTTT	-	TRBV6-2/TRBV6-3	TRBJ1-5	TRBD1
CASSLRGGAFSETQYF	TGTGCCAGCAGCTTAAGGGGGGGGGCCTTCTCAGAGACCCAGTACTTC	-	TRBV5-4	TRBJ2-5	-
CASPIGGTGRRTNEKLFF	TGTGCCAGCCCAATTGGGGGGACAGGGAGACGAACTAATGAAAAACTGTTTTTT	once	TRBV18	TRBJ1-4	TRBD1
CASSYDESQPQHF	TGTGCCAGCAGTTACGATGAAAGCCAGCCCCAGCATTTT	once	TRBV6-5	TRBJ1-5	-
CASSYSMWGNRDIQYF	TGTGCCAGCAGTTACTCGATGTGGGGGAACAGGGACATTCAGTACTTC	-	TRBV6-6	TRBJ2-4	-
CASSPDRPKGNEQFF	TGTGCCAGCTCACCGGACAGGCCGAAAGGCAATGAGCAGTTCTTC	-	TRBV18	TRBJ2-1	TRBD1
CASSLGSGNYGYTF	TGCGCCAGCAGCCTGGGGTCCGGGAACTATGGCTACACCTTC	few	TRBV5-1	TRBJ1-2	-
CASSNRGYSTDTQYF	TGTGCCAGCAGCAACCGGGGTTACAGCACAGATACGCAGTATTTT	-	TRBV7-9	TRBJ2-3	-